This TCR beta chain was documented in a study of blood T cell repertoires in COVID-19. Overall study: Samples came from the United States, Italy and Spain, spanning acute and convalescent COVID-19.

V lost 0 bases and J 4 bases, leaving 12 bases between the germline ends. CDR3 length: 14 amino acids. Looked up from germline, CDR1 is GTSNPN and CDR2 is SVGIG (reference sequence). This table comes from immunoSEQ multiplex PCR, and its TCRdb copy is limited to in-frame clones, with some not included. The sample has around 100,000 clones, roughly 80% seen once. This TCR derives from a man aged 70 or older with acute or convalescent COVID-19. Sample: peripheral blood. This chain uses TRBV30 with TRBJ1-1; TRBD1 is a possible D gene (5 bases). CDR3 coding DNA: TGTGCCTGGAGTGTACGGGGGTCGAGCACTGAAGCTTTCTTT. Translating it yields CAWSVRGSSTEAFF.